The 10 T cell receptor beta chains below come from one sample, sequenced in a study of T cell responses to AZD1222 COVID-19 vaccine. The data were produced by immunoSEQ multiplex PCR, yet TCRdb's version contains in-frame clones alone and is incomplete. This repertoire shows more than 110,000 clones, about 92% found once; its top ten account for roughly 3.5%. The material sequenced was peripheral blood, taken 28 days after the second AZD1222 dose. The receptors originated from an adult who received the AZD1222 COVID-19 vaccine.

The chain couples TRBV23-1 to TRBJ2-2; weak D call: TRBD2 (5 bases). TRBV23-1 is labeled an ORF, and its function is uncertain. V shed 6 bases and J shed 1 base, with 24 bases lying between them. The CDR3 runs to 19 residues. CDR3 in DNA: TGCGCCAGCAGCCTCGTCAAAAGAGGGTTACAAGGGAACACCGGGGAGCTGTTTTTT. Its translation: CASSLVKRGLQGNTGELFF.

V and J are TRBV15 and TRBJ2-5; perhaps TRBD1 as D (6 bases). Trimming took 3 bases from V and 4 from J, leaving 15 bases between them. CDR1 is LNHNV and CDR2 is YYDKDF in the germline V gene (reference sequence). The CDR3 spans 15 residues. The CDR3 sequence: CATSRPGQRAETQYF. The CDR3, as DNA: TGTGCCACCAGCAGGCCGGGACAACGAGCAGAGACCCAGTACTTC.

The rearrangement uses TRBV4-1 and TRBJ1-1, with D perhaps TRBD1 (5 bases). CDR1 MGHRA and CDR2 YSYEKL come from the germline V gene. The CDR3 consists of 13 residues. V shed 7 bases and J shed 2 bases, with 11 bases lying between them. CDR3 sequence: CASTWGSNTEAFF. The CDR3 bases are TGCGCCAGCACCTGGGGCAGTAACACTGAAGCTTTCTTT.

The chain has TRBV2 and TRBJ1-1, with a weak D call TRBD1 (6 bases). Trimming took off 7 bases at V and 1 base at J, with 19 bases between the two ends. The CDR3 length is 16 residues. Looked up from germline, CDR1 is SNHLY and CDR2 is FYNNEI. The CDR3 DNA reads TGTGCCAGCACCGAAGTACCCGACAGGCCGAACACTGAAGCTTTCTTT. It encodes CASTEVPDRPNTEAFF.

V gene TRBV5-1 combines with J gene TRBJ1-1; D unresolved. The germline V and J ends were trimmed by 3 bases and 5 bases, with 8 bases remaining between them. Germline values: CDR1 SGHRS, CDR2 YFSETQ. The CDR3 extends over 12 amino acids. CDR3 amino acids: CASSSERTEAFF. The CDR3 nucleotides read TGCGCCAGCAGCTCCGAGAGGACTGAAGCTTTCTTT. The full variable domain, rest sourced from reference TRBV5-1 and TRBJ1-1, is KAGVTQTPRYLIKTRGQQVTLSCSPISGHRSVSWYQQTPGQGLQFLFEYFSETQRNKGNFPGRFSGRQFSNSRSEMNVSTLELGDSALYLCASSSERTEAFFGQGTRLTVV.

The gene calls are TRBV5-1 and TRBJ2-2, with 7 bases matching TRBD1. CDR3 length equals 14 residues. J was trimmed by 7 bases and V by 0 bases; bases with no gene match: 3. Germline V gene lookup returns CDR1 SGHRS and CDR2 YFSETQ. Here the CDR3 reads CASSLAQGDGELFF. In DNA form, the CDR3 reads TGCGCCAGCAGCTTGGCTCAGGGGGACGGGGAGCTGTTTTTT. Complete variable domain (other parts from reference TRBV5-1 and TRBJ2-2): KAGVTQTPRYLIKTRGQQVTLSCSPISGHRSVSWYQQTPGQGLQFLFEYFSETQRNKGNFPGRFSGRQFSNSRSEMNVSTLELGDSALYLCASSLAQGDGELFFGEGSRLTVL.

The chain recombines TRBV5-1 with TRBJ2-7; 11 nucleotides line up with TRBD2. CDR3 length: 14 amino acids. CDR1 and CDR2 from the germline V gene are SGHRS and YFSETQ. The V gene end was trimmed by 3 bases and the J gene end by 4 bases; junction bases not matched to a gene: 3. For the CDR3, the DNA is TGCGCCAGCAGCTCGGGACTAGCGGTGTACGAGCAGTACTTC. Amino acid sequence: CASSSGLAVYEQYF. The variable domain in full, completed from reference TRBV5-1 and TRBJ2-7, reads KAGVTQTPRYLIKTRGQQVTLSCSPISGHRSVSWYQQTPGQGLQFLFEYFSETQRNKGNFPGRFSGRQFSNSRSEMNVSTLELGDSALYLCASSSGLAVYEQYFGPGTRLTVT.

The chain combines TRBV6-6 with TRBJ1-5, with 10 bases that match TRBD1. V shed 2 bases and J 4 bases; nucleotides not matched to a gene: 2. Germline V gives CDR1 MNHNY, CDR2 SVGAGI (reference sequence). CDR3 length equals 15 residues. The CDR3 region is CASSYQGQGNQPQHF. In DNA form, the CDR3 reads TGTGCCAGCAGTTACCAGGGACAGGGGAATCAGCCCCAGCATTTT.

The table lists this clone with a few counts. This chain uses TRBV9 with TRBJ1-1; possible D gene TRBD1, 6 bases. CDR1 SGDLS and CDR2 YYNGEE come from the germline V gene. CDR3 length: 15 amino acids. Between the trimmed V and J ends, which lost 3 bases and 5 bases, there was a span of 17 bases. The CDR3 loop is CASSANRDGRTEAFF. Written as DNA, the CDR3 is TGTGCCAGCAGCGCAAACAGGGACGGCAGGACTGAAGCTTTCTTT. Based on the CDR3 plus reference TRBV9 and TRBJ1-1, the full variable domain is DSGVTQTPKHLITATGQRVTLRCSPRSGDLSVYWYQQSLDQGLQFLIQYYNGEERAKGNILERFSAQQFPDLHSELNLSSLELGDSALYFCASSANRDGRTEAFFGQGTRLTVV.

This clone was picked up one time. The chain carries TRBV11-2 and TRBJ2-1; 11 bases match TRBD2. The CDR3 contains 18 residues. The V gene's germline CDR1 is SGHAT and CDR2 FQNNGV. V dropped 6 bases and J dropped 2; count of bases not matched to a gene: 12. CDR3 DNA sequence: TGTGCCAGCAGGAATGGGCGCGGGACTAGCGGTCCCTACAATGAGCAGTTCTTC. This gives the protein CASRNGRGTSGPYNEQFF. Variable domain in full (rest from reference TRBV11-2 and TRBJ2-1): EAGVAQSPRYKIIEKRQSVAFWCNPISGHATLYWYQQILGQGPKLLIQFQNNGVVDDSQLPKDRFSAERLKGVDSTLKIQPAKLEDSAVYLCASRNGRGTSGPYNEQFFGPGTRLTVL.